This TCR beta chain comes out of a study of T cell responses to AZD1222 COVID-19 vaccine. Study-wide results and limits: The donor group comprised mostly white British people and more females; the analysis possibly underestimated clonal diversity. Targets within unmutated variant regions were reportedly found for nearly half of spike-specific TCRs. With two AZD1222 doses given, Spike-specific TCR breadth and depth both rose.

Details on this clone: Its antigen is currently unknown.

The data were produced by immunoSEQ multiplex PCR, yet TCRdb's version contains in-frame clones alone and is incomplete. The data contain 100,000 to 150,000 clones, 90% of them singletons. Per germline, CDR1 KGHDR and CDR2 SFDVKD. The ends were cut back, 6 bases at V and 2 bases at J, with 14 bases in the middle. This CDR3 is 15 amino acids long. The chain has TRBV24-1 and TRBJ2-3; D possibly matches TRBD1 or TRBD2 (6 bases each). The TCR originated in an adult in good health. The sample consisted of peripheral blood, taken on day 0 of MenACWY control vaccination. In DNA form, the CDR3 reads TGTGCCACCAGTAGGGGGGTATCTTTCACAGATACGCAGTATTTT. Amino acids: CATSRGVSFTDTQYF.